The next 25 T cell receptor beta chains were all read from a single sample in a study of blood T cell repertoires in COVID-19. TCRdb keeps only in-frame clones here, not all; method: immunoSEQ multiplex PCR. The sample yields about 180,000 clones, 88% seen once. Sequences were obtained from peripheral blood. These receptors were collected from a woman aged 25 to 39 with acute or convalescent COVID-19.

The gene calls are TRBV15 and TRBJ2-7, with no clear D. The germline V gene has CDR1 LNHNV and CDR2 YYDKDF (reference sequence). This CDR3 region has 12 residues. V gave up 1 base and J gave up 7 bases, with 8 bases separating them. The CDR3 loop reads CATSRVNQEQYF. The CDR3 DNA reads as TGTGCCACCAGCAGAGTAAATCAGGAGCAGTACTTC.

CDR3 nucleotides: TGTGCCAGCAGCTTGGCGGGGAGAAAAGCTTTCTTT. This gives the protein CASSLAGRKAFF. V is TRBV5-4 and J is TRBJ1-1; D not resolved. The length of the CDR3 is 12 residues. The germline gives CDR1 SGHNT, CDR2 YYREEE (reference sequence). V lost 0 bases and J 9 bases, leaving 9 bases between the germline ends. Complete variable domain (other parts from reference TRBV5-4 and TRBJ1-1): ETGVTQSPTHLIKTRGQQVTLRCSSQSGHNTVSWYQQALGQGPQFIFQYYREEENGRGNFPPRFSGLQFPNYSSELNVNALELDDSALYLCASSLAGRKAFFGQGTRLTVV.

The CDR3 DNA is TGTGCCATCGCCGGGACTAGTATATACGAGCAGTACTTC. Its translation is CAIAGTSIYEQYF. V usage is TRBV10-3 and J usage is TRBJ2-7; 8 bases are a match to TRBD2. CDR1 and CDR2 (germline): ENHRY, SYGVKD. CDR3 length: 13 residues. V trimming: 8 bases; J trimming: 4 bases; junction bases outside the gene matches: 7.

The gene calls are TRBV7-2 and TRBJ1-4; 8 bases match TRBD1. The CDR3 is 12 amino acids. V trimming: 5 bases; J trimming: 16 bases; junction bases outside the gene matches: 9. The germline V gene encodes CDR1 SGHTA and CDR2 FQGNSA. Written as DNA, the CDR3 is TGTGCCAGCAGCCTGCTTGGACAGGGTCAGTTTTTT. The encoded protein is CASSLLGQGQFF.

The chain joins TRBV30 to TRBJ1-3; D is ambiguous. CDR3 length: 14 residues. V lost 5 bases and J lost 0, with 11 bases in between. Germline CDR1 is GTSNPN and CDR2 is SVGIG (reference sequence). CDR3 loop: CAWGGVFSGNTIYF. The CDR3 coding sequence is TGTGCCTGGGGCGGGGTGTTCTCTGGAAACACCATATATTTT. Drawing the rest from reference TRBV30 and TRBJ1-3, the complete variable domain is SQTIHQWPATLVQPVGSPLSLECTVEGTSNPNLYWYRQAAGRGLQLLFYSVGIGQISSEVPQNLSASRPQDRQFILSSKKLLLSDSGFYLCAWGGVFSGNTIYFGEGSWLTVV.

The V gene is TRBV7-8, the J gene TRBJ2-7; TRBD2 aligns across 9 bases. The J segment lost 0 bases and the V segment lost 7 bases, leaving 7 bases of the junction unmatched. CDR3 length: 15 amino acids. Germline V CDR1 and CDR2: SGHVS, FQNEAQ. The DNA for the CDR3 is TGTGCCAGCAAGAGGGCGGGAGGGCCCTCCTACGAGCAGTACTTC. Translating gives CASKRAGGPSYEQYF.

This sequence joins TRBV6-6 and TRBJ2-7; D gene unclear. The CDR3 loop spans 11 amino acids. The V gene lost 6 bases and the J gene lost 3 bases, with 6 bases spanning the gap. Germline loops: CDR1 MNHNY, CDR2 SVGAGI (reference sequence). DNA for the CDR3: TGTGCCAGCAGCCCCCTCTACGAGCAGTACTTC. Translating it yields CASSPLYEQYF.

This chain connects TRBV19 to TRBJ2-3; no clear D gene. The CDR3 is 12 amino acids. The germline V gene encodes CDR1 LNHDA and CDR2 SQIVND (reference sequence). V was pared by 9 bases and J by 4 bases, with 11 bases between. CDR3 sequence (DNA): TGTGCCAGCCCCGGAGACCCAGATACGCAGTATTTT. It codes for CASPGDPDTQYF.

The V call is TRBV5-4, the J call TRBJ2-7; 7 nucleotides line up with TRBD2. V trimming: 4 bases; J trimming: 7 bases; junction bases outside the gene matches: 11. This CDR3 is 14 amino acids long. The germline V gene has CDR1 SGHNT and CDR2 YYREEE (reference sequence). Here the CDR3 reads CASSRGGGPTEQYF. Here the CDR3 DNA reads TGTGCCAGCAGCCGGGGCGGGGGTCCTACTGAGCAGTACTTC.

This clone has only a few counts. The sample holds other DNA sequences that translate to the same CDR3. The V gene is TRBV28, the J gene TRBJ1-5; D not resolved. CDR1 is MDHEN and CDR2 is SYDVKM in the germline V gene. Deletions cut 2 bases from V and 6 bases from J, with 5 bases between. The CDR3 extends over 12 amino acids. CDR3 protein: CASSLRGQPQHF. In DNA form, the CDR3 reads TGTGCCAGCAGTTTACGGGGTCAGCCCCAGCATTTT.

The chain couples TRBV5-1 to TRBJ2-7; D not resolved. Per germline, CDR1 SGHRS and CDR2 YFSETQ. Trimming took 0 bases from V and 6 from J, leaving 10 bases between them. This CDR3 region has 13 residues. CDR3: CASSLDSGLEQYF. In DNA, the CDR3 is TGCGCCAGCAGCTTGGACAGTGGGCTCGAGCAGTACTTC. The variable domain in full, with the rest retrieved from reference TRBV5-1 and TRBJ2-7, is KAGVTQTPRYLIKTRGQQVTLSCSPISGHRSVSWYQQTPGQGLQFLFEYFSETQRNKGNFPGRFSGRQFSNSRSEMNVSTLELGDSALYLCASSLDSGLEQYFGPGTRLTVT.

J is TRBJ2-1 and V is TRBV7-8; D is perhaps TRBD1 (5 bases). Trimming shortened V by 1 base and J by 8 bases, and 6 bases separated the two germline ends. The germline gives CDR1 SGHVS, CDR2 FQNEAQ. The CDR3 has 12 amino acids. The CDR3 is CASSLGGDEQFF. The CDR3 DNA follows: TGTGCCAGCAGCTTAGGGGGCGATGAGCAGTTCTTC.

CDR3 sequence (DNA): TGTGCCAGCAGTTATGGGGTGACTAGCGGTTCAGATACGCAGTATTTT. Amino acids: CASSYGVTSGSDTQYF. This rearrangement joins TRBV6-5 to TRBJ2-3; 9 bases are shared with TRBD2. V was clipped by 3 bases and J by 4 bases; unmatched bases: 8. In germline, CDR1 is MNHEY, CDR2 SVGAGI. This CDR3 contains 16 residues.

This clone has a single count. The genes are TRBV5-1 and TRBJ1-2; unclear D gene. The CDR3 has 14 residues. Germline-derived CDR1 and CDR2 are SGHRS and YFSETQ. Between the trimmed V and J ends, which lost 0 bases and 1 base, there was a span of 7 bases. The CDR3 DNA sequence: TGCGCCAGCAGCTTGGGAACTTTTAACTATGGCTACACCTTC. It specifies CASSLGTFNYGYTF.

The chain couples TRBV4-2 to TRBJ2-3, with D tentatively TRBD2 (6 bases). The V and J ends lost 0 bases and 3 bases respectively, with 10 bases between them. Germline lookup yields CDR1 LGHNA and CDR2 YNFKEQ. This CDR3 has 15 residues. The CDR3 sequence is CASSQDLGLTDTQYF. CDR3 sequence (DNA): TGTGCCAGCAGCCAAGACTTGGGACTGACAGATACGCAGTATTTT.

The CDR3 DNA reads TGTGCCAGCCGCTCGACTAGTCTGCCCCTATACAATGAGCAGTTCTTC. The encoded protein is CASRSTSLPLYNEQFF. The gene calls are TRBV11-1 and TRBJ2-1, with a possible D match to TRBD2 (6 bases). The CDR3 totals 16 residues. Trimming removed 8 bases from V and 4 bases from J, with 21 bases in between. Germline V gene data show CDR1 as SGHAT and CDR2 as FQDESV (reference sequence). The full variable domain, with the rest looked up from reference TRBV11-1 and TRBJ2-1, is EAEVAQSPRYKITEKSQAVAFWCDPISGHATLYWYRQILGQGPELLVQFQDESVVDDSQLPKDRFSAERLKGVDSTLKIQPAELGDSAMYLCASRSTSLPLYNEQFFGPGTRLTVL.

This sequence joins TRBV27 and TRBJ2-2; 8 bases are shared with TRBD1. The ends lost 4 bases at V and 8 bases at J; junction bases unmatched: 9. The germline V gene encodes CDR1 MNHEY and CDR2 SMNVEV (reference sequence). The CDR3 spans 15 residues. The CDR3 protein is CASSWSGTGRGELFF. In nucleotides, the CDR3 is TGTGCCAGCAGTTGGTCCGGGACAGGAAGGGGGGAGCTGTTTTTT.

This chain uses TRBV19 with TRBJ1-5, with D possibly being TRBD1 (6 bases). This CDR3 comprises 16 residues. The germline V and J ends were trimmed by 6 bases and 7 bases, with 22 bases remaining between them. Germline CDR1 reads LNHDA; CDR2 reads SQIVND (reference sequence). CDR3 protein: CASSSGQYLSRQPQHF. CDR3 nucleotide sequence: TGTGCCAGTAGCTCCGGACAGTACCTCTCAAGGCAGCCCCAGCATTTT.

J is TRBJ2-1 and V is TRBV28, with TRBD2 as a possible D gene (6 bases). This CDR3 contains 17 residues. In germline, CDR1 is MDHEN, CDR2 SYDVKM. Trimming left V 3 bases short and J 0 bases short, with 15 bases between. The CDR3 DNA is TGTGCCAGCAGTTTTCCGGGAGTGGGGTACTCCTACAATGAGCAGTTCTTC. This sequence encodes CASSFPGVGYSYNEQFF.

The chain couples TRBV6-1 to TRBJ2-1; 7 positions match TRBD1. J was trimmed by 8 bases and V by 1 base; bases with no gene match: 8. Germline values: CDR1 MNHNS, CDR2 SASEGT. This CDR3 contains 15 residues. The CDR3 spells CASSEGTGGGDEQFF. The CDR3 nucleotides read TGTGCCAGCAGTGAAGGGACAGGAGGAGGCGATGAGCAGTTCTTC.

DNA for the CDR3: TGCGCCAGCAGCCTTAGACAGGGAGATCAAGCCCAGCATTTT. Protein: CASSLRQGDQAQHF. This chain uses TRBV4-1 with TRBJ1-5; 7 nucleotides align to TRBD1. Germline CDR1 and CDR2: MGHRA and YSYEKL. V shed 4 bases and J 11 bases; nucleotides not matched to a gene: 11. The CDR3 is 14 residues long.

This clone was observed a single time. In nucleotides, the CDR3 is TGTGCCAGCGCCCGGGACTTACCCTACGAGCAGTACTTC. Its translation is CASARDLPYEQYF. The gene calls are TRBV11-2 and TRBJ2-7; possible D gene TRBD2, 6 bases. Germline CDR1 SGHAT, CDR2 FQNNGV. This CDR3 has 13 residues. The V end lost 8 bases, the J end lost 2 bases, and 13 bases lay between the germline ends.

J is TRBJ1-4 and V is TRBV7-9; 8 positions agree with TRBD1. With 1 base clipped from V and 2 bases from J, the junction kept 3 bases outside the gene matches. The germline gives CDR1 SEHNR, CDR2 FQNEAQ (reference sequence). The CDR3 consists of 16 residues. The CDR3 sequence is CASSLGQGRTNEKLFF. CDR3 in DNA: TGTGCCAGCAGCTTAGGACAGGGGAGGACTAATGAAAAACTGTTTTTT.

This chain uses TRBV5-1 with TRBJ2-7; D is uncertain. This CDR3 comprises 14 residues. Germline CDR1 is SGHRS and CDR2 is YFSETQ. V lost 0 bases and J 9 bases, leaving 16 bases between the germline ends. CDR3 sequence: CASSLEFRVGAQYF. The CDR3 nucleotides read TGCGCCAGCAGCTTGGAATTTCGGGTCGGTGCGCAGTACTTC.

The V gene is TRBV4-2, the J gene TRBJ1-2, with TRBD1 identical over 9 bases. CDR1 and CDR2 (germline): LGHNA, YNFKEQ. The ends lost 4 bases at V and 0 bases at J; junction bases unmatched: 9. The CDR3 consists of 17 residues. The CDR3 reads CASSRGQGSGANYGYTF. CDR3 nucleotide sequence: TGTGCCAGCAGCCGAGGACAGGGGAGTGGAGCTAACTATGGCTACACCTTC.